The 31 T cell receptor beta chains below come from one sample, sequenced in a study of shared clonotypes between healthy human individuals. Only in-frame clones appear in the TCRdb table, and some are missing; sequencing was by immunoSEQ multiplex PCR. The data show 2 million to 2.5 million clones, 85% to 95% seen once. The material sequenced was naive CD4+ T cells from PBMCs. Specified subset: CD45RA+ positively selected. These TCRs come from a man aged 18 to 35 in good health. Some clones in this sample may be carry-over from other donors' samples.

The chain employs TRBV2 and TRBJ2-5; 8 nucleotides match TRBD2. Germline V gene sequence: CDR1 SNHLY, CDR2 FYNNEI. J lost 2 bases, V lost 6 bases, and 5 bases had no gene match. CDR3 length: 14 amino acids. The CDR3 sequence is CASSPGTRQETQYF. CDR3 coding DNA: TGTGCCAGCAGCCCCGGGACTAGGCAAGAGACCCAGTACTTC.

J is TRBJ2-1 and V is TRBV4-1; D is ambiguous. V was shortened by 0 bases and J by 0 bases, with 12 bases between the two germline ends. Germline loops: CDR1 MGHRA, CDR2 YSYEKL. This CDR3 spans 17 amino acids. The CDR3 region is CASSQESARPSYNEQFF. The CDR3 DNA reads as TGCGCCAGCAGCCAAGAGTCTGCTAGACCCTCCTACAATGAGCAGTTCTTC.

The chain joins TRBV12-5 to TRBJ1-1; 12 nucleotides align to TRBD1. CDR1 LGHNT and CDR2 FRNRAP come from the germline V gene. J lost 0 bases, V lost 0 bases, and 11 bases had no gene match. This CDR3 spans 20 amino acids. CDR3 nucleotides: TGTGCTAGTGGTTTGGTCTCGTACGGGACAGGGGGCTCAATGAACACTGAAGCTTTCTTT. The encoded protein is CASGLVSYGTGGSMNTEAFF.

This chain uses TRBV25-1 with TRBJ2-1; 8 bases map to TRBD1. CDR3 length: 14 amino acids. Germline values: CDR1 MGHDK, CDR2 SYGVNS. The V and J ends lost 3 bases and 7 bases, in that order; junction bases with no gene match: 5. The CDR3 sequence is CASSEPRGQNEQFF. CDR3 nucleotides: TGTGCCAGCAGTGAGCCCAGGGGGCAGAATGAGCAGTTCTTC.

The V gene is TRBV5-1, the J gene TRBJ1-1; D is uncertain. This CDR3 comprises 15 residues. V lost 4 bases and J 4 bases, leaving 17 bases between the germline ends. Per germline, CDR1 SGHRS and CDR2 YFSETQ. This chain's CDR3 is CASSLRPEMGTEAFF. As DNA, the CDR3 is TGCGCCAGCAGCCTCCGTCCGGAGATGGGCACTGAAGCTTTCTTT.

The chain recombines TRBV4-1 with TRBJ1-4; possibly TRBD1 for D (5 bases). With 0 bases removed from V and 4 bases from J, the gap between germline ends came to 15 bases. Per germline, CDR1 MGHRA and CDR2 YSYEKL. The CDR3 loop spans 17 amino acids. Here the CDR3 DNA reads TGCGCCAGCAGCCAAGATCCCACCGGGACGGATAATGAAAAACTGTTTTTT. Encoded protein: CASSQDPTGTDNEKLFF.

The gene calls are TRBV7-2 and TRBJ1-6; 9 bases are shared with TRBD1. The germline gives CDR1 SGHTA, CDR2 FQGNSA. The CDR3 length is 15 residues. Losses at the gene ends were 5 bases for V and 7 bases for J; bases not matched to a gene: 6. CDR3 sequence reads: CASSNYRGPNSPLHF. In nucleotides, the CDR3 is TGTGCCAGCAGCAACTACAGGGGGCCGAATTCACCCCTCCACTTT.

V and J are TRBV7-2 and TRBJ2-1, with 16 bases fitting TRBD2. The V gene's germline CDR1 is SGHTA and CDR2 FQGNSA. The CDR3 runs 18 residues. Trimming took 6 bases from V and 6 from J; bases not matched to a gene: 11. The CDR3 nucleotides read TGTGCCAGCAGTTTGTACTCCGGGACTAGCGGGAGGGCCAATGAGCAGTTCTTC. Amino acids: CASSLYSGTSGRANEQFF.

V usage is TRBV30 and J usage is TRBJ1-1; D is uncertain. This CDR3 has 14 residues. With 0 bases removed from V and 3 bases from J, the gap between germline ends came to 11 bases. Germline CDR1 and CDR2: GTSNPN and SVGIG (reference sequence). The CDR3 spells CAWSVISADTEAFF. DNA for the CDR3: TGTGCCTGGAGTGTAATAAGCGCGGACACTGAAGCTTTCTTT.

This clone has a single count. The chain combines TRBV18 with TRBJ2-2, with 7 bases matching TRBD1. The length of the CDR3 is 14 residues. V shed 4 bases and J 5 bases; nucleotides not matched to a gene: 4. The germline gives CDR1 KGHSH, CDR2 LQKENI. The CDR3 loop reads CASSQTDRTGELFF. As DNA, the CDR3 is TGTGCCAGCTCACAAACGGACAGGACCGGGGAGCTGTTTTTT.

Comment on this clone: Other DNA sequences in this sample translate to the same CDR3. J is TRBJ2-1 and V is TRBV28; TRBD2 matches at 11 bases. Germline values: CDR1 MDHEN, CDR2 SYDVKM. The CDR3 totals 16 residues. V gave up 4 bases and J gave up 2 bases; unmatched junction bases: 4. For the CDR3, the DNA is TGTGCCAGCAGTTCGAGACTAGCGGGAACCTACAATGAGCAGTTCTTC. Protein product: CASSSRLAGTYNEQFF.

The CDR3 loop is CASTVSFGYTF. DNA for the CDR3: TGTGCCAGCACGGTAAGCTTTGGCTACACCTTC. The chain couples TRBV21-1 to TRBJ1-2. TRBV21-1 is marked as a pseudogene. The CDR3 is 11 residues long.

The gene calls are TRBV5-1 and TRBJ2-2; D not resolved. CDR1 is SGHRS, CDR2 YFSETQ, per germline. The CDR3 totals 15 residues. Trimming shortened V by 1 base and J by 0 bases, and 7 bases separated the two germline ends. The CDR3 reads CASSLIETNTGELFF. For the CDR3, the DNA is TGCGCCAGCAGCTTGATCGAAACGAACACCGGGGAGCTGTTTTTT.

CDR3 region: CASSFAGGPGGELFF. In DNA form, the CDR3 reads TGTGCCAGCAGCTTTGCCGGGGGGCCCGGCGGGGAGCTGTTTTTT. The genes are TRBV7-9 and TRBJ2-2; D is possibly TRBD2 (7 bases). The CDR3 loop spans 15 amino acids. Trimming took 3 bases from V and 7 from J, leaving 15 bases between them. CDR1 and CDR2 from the germline V gene are SEHNR and FQNEAQ (reference sequence).

V is TRBV29-1 and J is TRBJ1-3; TRBD1 agrees at 8 bases. CDR1 is SQVTM and CDR2 is ANQGSEA in the germline V gene. V lost 6 bases and J lost 0; bases outside the gene matches: 7. The CDR3 contains 15 residues. The CDR3 coding sequence is TGCAGCGTATTGACAGGGGCTAACTCTGGAAACACCATATATTTT. Translating it yields CSVLTGANSGNTIYF.

CDR3 loop: CASSFSRGNTEAFF. CDR3 in DNA: TGTGCCAGCAGTTTCTCAAGGGGGAACACTGAAGCTTTCTTT. The chain couples TRBV27 to TRBJ1-1, with D possibly being TRBD1 (5 bases). The CDR3 sequence is 14 residues long. The V end was cut by 3 bases, the J end by 1 base, with 9 bases between. The V gene's germline CDR1 is MNHEY and CDR2 SMNVEV (reference sequence).

The chain couples TRBV27 to TRBJ1-5; a possible D gene is TRBD1 (5 bases). Trimming removed 3 bases at V and 7 bases at J, with 13 bases between. Per the germline V gene, CDR1 is MNHEY and CDR2 is SMNVEV (reference sequence). This CDR3 is 14 amino acids long. The CDR3 spells CASSLEAGDQPQHF. CDR3 nucleotides: TGTGCCAGCAGTTTGGAGGCGGGGGACCAGCCCCAGCATTTT.

As for this clone: Other nucleotide sequences in the sample specify the same CDR3. The V and J genes are TRBV7-9 and TRBJ1-3; D is undetermined. V was trimmed by 5 bases and J by 4 bases, leaving 9 bases between them. The CDR3 totals 13 residues. Looked up from germline, CDR1 is SEHNR and CDR2 is FQNEAQ (reference sequence). Here the CDR3 reads CASSLSSGNTIYF. CDR3 coding DNA: TGTGCCAGCAGCCTCTCCTCAGGAAACACCATATATTTT.

V and J are TRBV10-3 and TRBJ2-2; 12 bases align to TRBD2. This CDR3 region has 16 residues. From germline, CDR1 is ENHRY and CDR2 SYGVKD. Germline trimming cut 6 bases from V and 5 bases from J; bases unmatched to any gene: 7. CDR3 nucleotide sequence: TGTGCCATCAGGCAGACTAGCGGGAGAGGGACCGGGGAGCTGTTTTTT. It yields the protein CAIRQTSGRGTGELFF.

V usage is TRBV28 and J usage is TRBJ1-1, with TRBD1 matching over 7 bases. The CDR3 length is 16 residues. The V and J ends lost 6 bases and 6 bases, in that order; junction bases with no gene match: 16. Germline values: CDR1 MDHEN, CDR2 SYDVKM. CDR3 sequence (DNA): TGTGCCAGCAGAAAAAACAGGGGCCTGCTTTGGGCTGAAGCTTTCTTT. It codes for CASRKNRGLLWAEAFF.

This chain joins TRBV7-9 and TRBJ2-7; 12 bases fit TRBD2. Looked up from germline, CDR1 is SEHNR and CDR2 is FQNEAQ (reference sequence). V was clipped by 7 bases and J by 3 bases; unmatched bases: 1. The length of the CDR3 is 13 residues. CDR3 in amino acids: CASTSGRVYEQYF. The CDR3 DNA reads as TGTGCCAGCACTAGCGGGAGGGTCTACGAGCAGTACTTC. The complete variable domain, with remaining parts taken from reference TRBV7-9 and TRBJ2-7, reads DTGVSQNPRHKITKRGQNVTFRCDPISEHNRLYWYRQTLGQGPEFLTYFQNEAQLEKSRLLSDRFSAERPKGSFSTLEIQRTEQGDSAMYLCASTSGRVYEQYFGPGTRLTVT.

The V and J genes are TRBV2 and TRBJ2-3; D possibly corresponds to TRBD2 (6 bases). This CDR3 is 15 amino acids long. V was trimmed by 5 bases and J by 2 bases, leaving 14 bases between them. Germline V gene lookup returns CDR1 SNHLY and CDR2 FYNNEI. The CDR3 region is CASSPELATTDTQYF. The CDR3 region has the DNA TGTGCCAGCAGTCCCGAGCTAGCGACCACAGATACGCAGTATTTT.

The chain has TRBV7-3 and TRBJ2-5, with 9 bases lining up with TRBD2. The CDR3 sequence is 16 residues long. The V gene's germline CDR1 is SGHTA and CDR2 FQGTGA. Trimming cost V 5 bases and J 3 bases; bases outside gene matches: 10. The CDR3 protein is CASSMGLGGREETQYF. As DNA, the CDR3 is TGTGCCAGCAGCATGGGGCTCGGCGGGAGGGAAGAGACCCAGTACTTC.

The V gene is TRBV19, the J gene TRBJ2-2; D gene unclear. Germline loops: CDR1 LNHDA, CDR2 SQIVND (reference sequence). V was cut by 3 bases and J by 2 bases, with 7 bases left in between. The CDR3 has 14 amino acids. In nucleotides, the CDR3 is TGTGCCAGTAGTATCGCGATCAACACCGGGGAGCTGTTTTTT. Translated, it gives CASSIAINTGELFF.

Notes on this clone: This same CDR3 is encoded by further DNA sequences in the sample. The chain is built from TRBV7-2 and TRBJ1-1, with 8 bases aligning to TRBD1. The CDR3 has 14 amino acids. Germline V gene sequence: CDR1 SGHTA, CDR2 FQGNSA. Trimming at V came to 5 bases and at J to 1 base, leaving 3 bases not matched to a gene. The chain's CDR3 is CASSRGQGNTEAFF. In DNA, the CDR3 is TGTGCCAGCAGCCGAGGACAGGGGAACACTGAAGCTTTCTTT.

This sequence joins TRBV4-2 and TRBJ2-3; tentative D call: TRBD2 (6 bases). Germline CDR1 is LGHNA and CDR2 is YNFKEQ. The ends were cut back, 0 bases at V and 5 bases at J, with 15 bases in the middle. The CDR3 sequence is 16 residues long. The CDR3 coding sequence is TGTGCCAGCAGCCAAGAAGGGCGGGGCCCGGGAGATACGCAGTATTTT. Its protein product is CASSQEGRGPGDTQYF.

This clone has only one observation. The chain couples TRBV5-3 to TRBJ1-2, with D possibly being TRBD1 (5 bases). TRBV5-3 is treated as an ORF (open reading frame) with a function not yet certain. Trimming cost V 4 bases and J 2 bases, with 18 bases left between them. This CDR3 has 16 residues. Written as DNA, the CDR3 is TGTGCCAGAAGCCAGACGCCCAGGGTCGGAAACTATGGCTACACCTTC. As protein: CARSQTPRVGNYGYTF.

The chain uses TRBV6-6 and TRBJ2-1, with 9 bases identical to TRBD2. J lost 4 bases, V lost 2 bases, and 6 bases had no gene match. There are 16 residues in the CDR3. Germline assignment: CDR1 MNHNY and CDR2 SVGAGI (reference sequence). DNA of the CDR3: TGTGCCAGCAGTTACAGCGGGACTAGCCCTTACAATGAGCAGTTCTTC. As protein: CASSYSGTSPYNEQFF.

For this clone: Additional DNA sequences in this sample encode the identical CDR3. J is TRBJ2-7 and V is TRBV5-1, with D unclear. This CDR3 is 13 amino acids long. V was shortened by 0 bases and J by 5 bases, with 9 bases between the two germline ends. Germline-derived CDR1 and CDR2 are SGHRS and YFSETQ. The CDR3 DNA reads TGCGCCAGCAGCTTGGGTCAGGCCAACGAGCAGTACTTC. The encoded protein is CASSLGQANEQYF. The complete variable domain, with remaining parts taken from reference TRBV5-1 and TRBJ2-7, reads KAGVTQTPRYLIKTRGQQVTLSCSPISGHRSVSWYQQTPGQGLQFLFEYFSETQRNKGNFPGRFSGRQFSNSRSEMNVSTLELGDSALYLCASSLGQANEQYFGPGTRLTVT.

CDR3 in DNA: TGTGCCAGTAATTTCCCGGGACAGGGAAGAGTGGATGGCTACACCTTC. Translating it yields CASNFPGQGRVDGYTF. The chain uses TRBV19 and TRBJ1-2, with 9 bases fitting TRBD1. Trimming took 7 bases from V and 6 from J; bases not matched to a gene: 15. The V gene's germline CDR1 is LNHDA and CDR2 SQIVND (reference sequence). The CDR3 is 16 amino acids.

The CDR3 loop is CASSYRGEAFF. For the CDR3, the DNA is TGTGCCAGCAGTTACAGGGGTGAAGCTTTCTTT. The chain combines TRBV6-5 with TRBJ1-1; possible D gene TRBD1, 5 bases. V was cut by 2 bases and J by 7 bases, with 5 bases left in between. The germline CDR1 and CDR2 sequences are MNHEY and SVGAGI. This CDR3 contains 11 residues.